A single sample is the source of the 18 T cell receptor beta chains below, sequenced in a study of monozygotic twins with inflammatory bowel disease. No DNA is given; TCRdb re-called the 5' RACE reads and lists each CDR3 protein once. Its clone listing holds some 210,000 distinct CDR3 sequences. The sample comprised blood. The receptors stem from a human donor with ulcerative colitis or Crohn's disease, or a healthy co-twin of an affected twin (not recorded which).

This CDR3 is CASSLGAGEETQYF. The chain couples TRBV5-1 to TRBJ2-5; TCRdb lists TRBD1, though no DNA is available to test this call. The CDR3 extends over 14 amino acids. Germline V gene sequence: CDR1 SGHRS, CDR2 YFSETQ.

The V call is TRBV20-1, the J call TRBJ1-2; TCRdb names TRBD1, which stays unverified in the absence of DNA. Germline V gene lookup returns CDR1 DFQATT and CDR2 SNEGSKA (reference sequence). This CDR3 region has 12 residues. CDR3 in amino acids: CSAEQGSYGYTF.

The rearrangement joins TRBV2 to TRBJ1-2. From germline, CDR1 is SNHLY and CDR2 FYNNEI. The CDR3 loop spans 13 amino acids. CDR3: CASSLATGNGYTF.

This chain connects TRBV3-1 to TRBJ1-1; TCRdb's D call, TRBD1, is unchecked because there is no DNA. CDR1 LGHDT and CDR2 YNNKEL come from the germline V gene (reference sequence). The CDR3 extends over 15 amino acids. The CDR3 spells CASSQYRLMNTEAFF.

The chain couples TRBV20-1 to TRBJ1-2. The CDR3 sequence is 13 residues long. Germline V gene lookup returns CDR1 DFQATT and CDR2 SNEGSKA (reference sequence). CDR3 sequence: CSASVLRDYGYTF.

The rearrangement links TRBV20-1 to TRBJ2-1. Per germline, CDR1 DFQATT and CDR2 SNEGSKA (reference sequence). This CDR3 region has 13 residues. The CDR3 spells CSARSLALNEQFF.

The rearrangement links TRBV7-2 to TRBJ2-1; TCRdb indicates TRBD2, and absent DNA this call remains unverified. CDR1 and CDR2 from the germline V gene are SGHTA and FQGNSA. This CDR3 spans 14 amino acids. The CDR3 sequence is CASSPSWAIGEQFF.

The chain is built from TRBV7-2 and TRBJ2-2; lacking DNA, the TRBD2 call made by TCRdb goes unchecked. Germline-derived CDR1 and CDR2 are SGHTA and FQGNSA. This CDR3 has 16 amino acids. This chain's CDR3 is CASSFYRGEATGELFF.

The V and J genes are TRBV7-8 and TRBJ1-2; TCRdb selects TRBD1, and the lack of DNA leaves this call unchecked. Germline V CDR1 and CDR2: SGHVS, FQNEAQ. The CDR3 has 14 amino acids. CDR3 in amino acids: CASSLGAGTEGYTF. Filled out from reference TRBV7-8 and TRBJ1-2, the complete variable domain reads GAGVSQSPRYKVAKRGQDVALRCDPISGHVSLFWYQQALGQGPEFLTYFQNEAQLDKSGLPSDRFFAERPEGSVSTLKIQRTQQEDSAVYLCASSLGAGTEGYTFGSGTRLTVV.

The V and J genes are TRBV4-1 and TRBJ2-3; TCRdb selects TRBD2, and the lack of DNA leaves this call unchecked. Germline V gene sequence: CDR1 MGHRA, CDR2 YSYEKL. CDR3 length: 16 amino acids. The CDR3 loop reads CASSPRLAGATDTQYF.

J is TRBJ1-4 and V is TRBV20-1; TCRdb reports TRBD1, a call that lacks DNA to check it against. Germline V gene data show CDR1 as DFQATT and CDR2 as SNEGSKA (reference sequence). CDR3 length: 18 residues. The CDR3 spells CSARDFFRQGGYNEKLFF.

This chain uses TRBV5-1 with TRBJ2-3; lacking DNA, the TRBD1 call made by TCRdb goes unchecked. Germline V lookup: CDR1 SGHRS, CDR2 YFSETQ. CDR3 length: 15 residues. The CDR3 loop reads CASSLLGVRTDTQYF.

The CDR3 spells CASSLTGRPTDTQYF. The rearrangement links TRBV7-3 to TRBJ2-3; without DNA, the TCRdb call of TRBD2 cannot be checked. Germline assignment: CDR1 SGHTA and CDR2 FQGTGA. The CDR3 loop spans 15 amino acids.

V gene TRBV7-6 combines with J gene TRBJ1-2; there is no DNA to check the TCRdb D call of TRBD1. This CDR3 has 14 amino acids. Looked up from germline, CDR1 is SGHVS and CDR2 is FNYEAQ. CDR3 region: CASSLDGAGGGYTF. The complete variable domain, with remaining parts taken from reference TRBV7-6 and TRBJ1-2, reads GAGVSQSPRYKVTKRGQDVALRCDPISGHVSLYWYRQALGQGPEFLTYFNYEAQQDKSGLPNDRFSAERPEGSISTLTIQRTEQRDSAMYRCASSLDGAGGGYTFGSGTRLTVV.

The CDR3 sequence: CASSLPQGGAGELFF. The chain employs TRBV6-5 and TRBJ2-2; TCRdb's assignment of TRBD1 cannot be checked, as there is no DNA. Germline V gene lookup returns CDR1 MNHEY and CDR2 SVGAGI. This CDR3 has 15 residues.

The CDR3 loop is CASSPREREDTEAFF. This chain joins TRBV4-1 and TRBJ1-1; the TCRdb call, TRBD1, lacks DNA for checking. There are 15 residues in the CDR3. Germline CDR1 is MGHRA and CDR2 is YSYEKL.

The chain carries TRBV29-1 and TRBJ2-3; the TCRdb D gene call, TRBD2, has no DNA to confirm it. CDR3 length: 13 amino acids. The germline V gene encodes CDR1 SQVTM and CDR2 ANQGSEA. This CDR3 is CSVEASRADTQYF.

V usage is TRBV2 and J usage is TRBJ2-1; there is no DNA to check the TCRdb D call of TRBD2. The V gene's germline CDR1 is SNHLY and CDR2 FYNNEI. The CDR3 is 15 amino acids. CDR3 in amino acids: CASSDQRGFFLEQFF.